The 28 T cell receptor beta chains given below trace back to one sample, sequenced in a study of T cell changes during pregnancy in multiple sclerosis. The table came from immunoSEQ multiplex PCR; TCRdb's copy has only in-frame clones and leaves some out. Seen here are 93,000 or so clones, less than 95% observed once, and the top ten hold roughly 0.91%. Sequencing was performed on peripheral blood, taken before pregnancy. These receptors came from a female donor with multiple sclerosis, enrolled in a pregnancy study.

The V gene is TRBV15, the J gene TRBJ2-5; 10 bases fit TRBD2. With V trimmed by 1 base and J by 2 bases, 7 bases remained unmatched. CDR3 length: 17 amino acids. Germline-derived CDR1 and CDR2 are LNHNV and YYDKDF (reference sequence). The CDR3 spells CATSRGRLAGNQETQYF. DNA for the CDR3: TGTGCCACCAGCAGAGGGAGACTAGCGGGCAATCAAGAGACCCAGTACTTC.

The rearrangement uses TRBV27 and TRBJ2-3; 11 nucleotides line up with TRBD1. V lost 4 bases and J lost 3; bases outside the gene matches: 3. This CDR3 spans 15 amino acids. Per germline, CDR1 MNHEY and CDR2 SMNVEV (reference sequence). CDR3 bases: TGTGCCAGCAGTTCCGGGACAGGGGGTACAGATACGCAGTATTTT. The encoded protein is CASSSGTGGTDTQYF.

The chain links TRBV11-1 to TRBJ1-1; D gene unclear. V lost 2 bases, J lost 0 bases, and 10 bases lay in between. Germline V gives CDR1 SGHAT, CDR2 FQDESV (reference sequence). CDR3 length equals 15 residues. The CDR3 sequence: CASSLSARLNTEAFF. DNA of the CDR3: TGTGCCAGCAGCTTAAGCGCCCGCCTGAACACTGAAGCTTTCTTT. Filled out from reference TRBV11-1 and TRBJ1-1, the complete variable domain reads EAEVAQSPRYKITEKSQAVAFWCDPISGHATLYWYRQILGQGPELLVQFQDESVVDDSQLPKDRFSAERLKGVDSTLKIQPAELGDSAMYLCASSLSARLNTEAFFGQGTRLTVV.

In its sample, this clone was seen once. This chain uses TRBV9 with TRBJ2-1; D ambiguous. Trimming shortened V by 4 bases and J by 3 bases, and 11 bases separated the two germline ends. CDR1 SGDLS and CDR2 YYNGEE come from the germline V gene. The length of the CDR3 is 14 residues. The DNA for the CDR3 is TGTGCCAGCAGCCTAAATCCGGGCTACAATGAGCAGTTCTTC. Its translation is CASSLNPGYNEQFF. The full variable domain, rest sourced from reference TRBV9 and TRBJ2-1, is DSGVTQTPKHLITATGQRVTLRCSPRSGDLSVYWYQQSLDQGLQFLIQYYNGEERAKGNILERFSAQQFPDLHSELNLSSLELGDSALYFCASSLNPGYNEQFFGPGTRLTVL.

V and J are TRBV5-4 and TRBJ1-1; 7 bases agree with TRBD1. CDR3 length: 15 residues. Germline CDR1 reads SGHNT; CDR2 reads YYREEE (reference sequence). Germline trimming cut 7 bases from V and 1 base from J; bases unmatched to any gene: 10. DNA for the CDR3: TGTGCCAGCGGGGGTAAAGGGGACAGGAACACTGAAGCTTTCTTT. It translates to CASGGKGDRNTEAFF. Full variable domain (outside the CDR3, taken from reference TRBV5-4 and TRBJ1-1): ETGVTQSPTHLIKTRGQQVTLRCSSQSGHNTVSWYQQALGQGPQFIFQYYREEENGRGNFPPRFSGLQFPNYSSELNVNALELDDSALYLCASGGKGDRNTEAFFGQGTRLTVV.

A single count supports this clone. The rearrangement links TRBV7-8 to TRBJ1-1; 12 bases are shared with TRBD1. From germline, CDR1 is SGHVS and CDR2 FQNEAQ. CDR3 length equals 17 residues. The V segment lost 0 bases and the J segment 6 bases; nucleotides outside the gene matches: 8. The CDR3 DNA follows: TGTGCCAGCAGCTTAGCGGGGACAGGGGGCGGAGGCGCTGAAGCTTTCTTT. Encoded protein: CASSLAGTGGGGAEAFF.

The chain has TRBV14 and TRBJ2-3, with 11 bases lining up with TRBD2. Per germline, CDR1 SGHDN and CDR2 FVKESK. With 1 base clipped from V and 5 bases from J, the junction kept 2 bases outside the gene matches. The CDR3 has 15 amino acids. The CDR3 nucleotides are TGTGCCAGCAGCCAAGGACTAGCGGGGAGAGATACGCAGTATTTT. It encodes CASSQGLAGRDTQYF.

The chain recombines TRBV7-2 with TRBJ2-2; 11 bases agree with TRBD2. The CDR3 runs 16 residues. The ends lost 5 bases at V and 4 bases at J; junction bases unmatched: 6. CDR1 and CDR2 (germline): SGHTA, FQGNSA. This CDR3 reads CASSHSGRAITGELFF. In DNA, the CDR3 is TGTGCCAGCAGCCATAGCGGGAGGGCAATCACCGGGGAGCTGTTTTTT.

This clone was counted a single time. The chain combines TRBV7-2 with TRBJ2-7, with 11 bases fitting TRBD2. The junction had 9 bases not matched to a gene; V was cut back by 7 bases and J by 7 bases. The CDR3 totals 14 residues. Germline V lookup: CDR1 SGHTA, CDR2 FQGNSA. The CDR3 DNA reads TGTGCCAGCAACCCGACTAGCGGGACTGGGGAGCAGTACTTC. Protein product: CASNPTSGTGEQYF.

The CDR3 DNA sequence: TGTGCCAGCAGTGAATCTTACAATGAGCAGTTCTTC. Protein: CASSESYNEQFF. The chain is built from TRBV2 and TRBJ2-1; D remains ambiguous. The CDR3 totals 12 residues. Germline V CDR1 and CDR2: SNHLY, FYNNEI. Trimming took 2 bases from V and 4 from J, leaving 3 bases between them.

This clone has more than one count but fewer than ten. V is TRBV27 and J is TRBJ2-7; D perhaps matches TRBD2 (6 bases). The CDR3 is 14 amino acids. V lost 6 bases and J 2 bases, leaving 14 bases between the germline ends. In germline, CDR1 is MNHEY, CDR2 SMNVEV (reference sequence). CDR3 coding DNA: TGTGCCAGCAGGGGACTTTCTCCAACCTACGAGCAGTACTTC. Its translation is CASRGLSPTYEQYF.

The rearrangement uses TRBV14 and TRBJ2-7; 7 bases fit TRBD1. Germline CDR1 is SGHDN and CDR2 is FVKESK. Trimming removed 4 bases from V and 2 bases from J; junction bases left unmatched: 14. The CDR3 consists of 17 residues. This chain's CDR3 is CASSPKGETGPPYEQYF. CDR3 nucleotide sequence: TGTGCCAGCAGCCCCAAGGGGGAGACAGGGCCGCCCTACGAGCAGTACTTC.

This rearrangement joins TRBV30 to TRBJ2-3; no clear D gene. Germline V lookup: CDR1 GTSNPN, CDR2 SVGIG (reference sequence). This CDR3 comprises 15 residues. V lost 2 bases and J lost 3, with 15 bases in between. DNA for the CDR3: TGTGCCTGGAGTCAGGCCCAAGGCCGGACAGATACGCAGTATTTT. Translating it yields CAWSQAQGRTDTQYF.

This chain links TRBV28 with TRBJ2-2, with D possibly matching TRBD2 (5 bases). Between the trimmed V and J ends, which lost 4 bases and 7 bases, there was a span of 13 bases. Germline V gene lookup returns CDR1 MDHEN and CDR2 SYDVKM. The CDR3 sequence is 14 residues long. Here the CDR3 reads CASSSRRANGELFF. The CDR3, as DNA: TGTGCCAGCAGTTCCCGGCGGGCAAACGGGGAGCTGTTTTTT.

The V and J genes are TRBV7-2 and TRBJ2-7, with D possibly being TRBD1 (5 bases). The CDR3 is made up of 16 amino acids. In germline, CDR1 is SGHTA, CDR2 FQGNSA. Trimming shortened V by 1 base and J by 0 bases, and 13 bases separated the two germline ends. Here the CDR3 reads CASSLEAGLISYEQYF. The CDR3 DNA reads TGTGCCAGCAGCTTAGAGGCAGGGCTTATCTCCTACGAGCAGTACTTC.

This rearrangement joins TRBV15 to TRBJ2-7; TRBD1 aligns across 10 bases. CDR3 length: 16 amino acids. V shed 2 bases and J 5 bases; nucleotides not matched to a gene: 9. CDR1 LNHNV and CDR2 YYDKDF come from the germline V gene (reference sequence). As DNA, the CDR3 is TGTGCCACCAGCAGACACCCGACAGGGGGCTGGGACGAGCAGTACTTC. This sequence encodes CATSRHPTGGWDEQYF.

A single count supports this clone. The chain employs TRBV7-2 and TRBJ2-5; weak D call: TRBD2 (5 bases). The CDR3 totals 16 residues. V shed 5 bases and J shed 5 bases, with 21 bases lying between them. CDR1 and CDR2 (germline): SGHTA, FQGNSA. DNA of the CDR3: TGTGCCAGCAGCCAGAAACGGACTTCCTTAGGGGAGACCCAGTACTTC. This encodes CASSQKRTSLGETQYF.

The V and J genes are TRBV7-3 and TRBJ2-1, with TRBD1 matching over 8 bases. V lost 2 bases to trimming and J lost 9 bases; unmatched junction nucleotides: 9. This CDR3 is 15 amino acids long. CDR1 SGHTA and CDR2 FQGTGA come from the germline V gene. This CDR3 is CASSLQGAGKAEQFF. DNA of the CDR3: TGTGCCAGCAGCTTACAGGGGGCAGGCAAGGCTGAGCAGTTCTTC.

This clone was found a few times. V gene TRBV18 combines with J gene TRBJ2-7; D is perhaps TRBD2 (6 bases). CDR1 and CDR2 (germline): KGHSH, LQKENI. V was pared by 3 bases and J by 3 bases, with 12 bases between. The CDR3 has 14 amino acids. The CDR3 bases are TGTGCCAGCTCACCTAGGGGAGGTGGCTACGAGCAGTACTTC. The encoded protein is CASSPRGGGYEQYF. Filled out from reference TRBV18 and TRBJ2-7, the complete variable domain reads NAGVMQNPRHLVRRRGQEARLRCSPMKGHSHVYWYRQLPEEGLKFMVYLQKENIIDESGMPKERFSAEFPKEGPSILRIQQVVRGDSAAYFCASSPRGGGYEQYFGPGTRLTVT.

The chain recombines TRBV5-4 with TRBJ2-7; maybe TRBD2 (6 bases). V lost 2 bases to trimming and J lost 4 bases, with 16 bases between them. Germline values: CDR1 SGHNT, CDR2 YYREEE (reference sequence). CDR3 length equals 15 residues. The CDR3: CASSLILRDGYEQYF. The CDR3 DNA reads TGTGCCAGCAGCTTAATCCTGCGGGATGGGTACGAGCAGTACTTC.

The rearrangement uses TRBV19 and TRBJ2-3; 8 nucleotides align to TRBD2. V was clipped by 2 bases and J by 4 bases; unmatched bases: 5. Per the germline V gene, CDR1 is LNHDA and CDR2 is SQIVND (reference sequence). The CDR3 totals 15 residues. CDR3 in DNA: TGTGCCAGTAGTATAAGCGGGAGTGGGGCAGATACGCAGTATTTT. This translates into CASSISGSGADTQYF.

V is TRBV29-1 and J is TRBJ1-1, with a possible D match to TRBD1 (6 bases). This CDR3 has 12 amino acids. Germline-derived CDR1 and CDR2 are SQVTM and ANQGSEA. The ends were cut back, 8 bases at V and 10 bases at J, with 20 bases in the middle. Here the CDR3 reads CSLGGGRVGAFF. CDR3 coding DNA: TGCAGCTTGGGAGGGGGTCGTGTCGGAGCTTTCTTT.

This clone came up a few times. CDR3 DNA: TGCAGCGTTGCGAACTACTCGAACACCGGGGAGCTGTTTTTT. Protein product: CSVANYSNTGELFF. The J gene is TRBJ2-2, the V gene TRBV29-1, with no clear D. The V and J ends lost 4 bases and 0 bases respectively, with 9 bases between them. The CDR3 extends over 14 amino acids. CDR1 is SQVTM and CDR2 is ANQGSEA in the germline V gene.

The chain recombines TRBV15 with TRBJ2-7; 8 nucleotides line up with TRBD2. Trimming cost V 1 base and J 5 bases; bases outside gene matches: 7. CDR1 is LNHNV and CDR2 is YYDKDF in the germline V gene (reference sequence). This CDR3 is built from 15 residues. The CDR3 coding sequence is TGTGCCACCAGCAGAGTAATTAGCGGGATGAACGAGCAGTACTTC. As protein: CATSRVISGMNEQYF.

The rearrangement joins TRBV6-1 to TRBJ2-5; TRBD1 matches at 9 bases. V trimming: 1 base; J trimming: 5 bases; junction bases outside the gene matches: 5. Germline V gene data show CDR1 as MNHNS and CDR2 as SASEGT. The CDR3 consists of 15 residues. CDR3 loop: CASSEGQGGRETQYF. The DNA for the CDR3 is TGTGCCAGCAGTGAAGGACAGGGGGGGAGGGAGACCCAGTACTTC.

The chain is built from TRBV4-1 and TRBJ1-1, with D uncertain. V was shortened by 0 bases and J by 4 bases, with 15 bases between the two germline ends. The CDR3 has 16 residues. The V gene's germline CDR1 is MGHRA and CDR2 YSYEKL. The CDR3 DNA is TGCGCCAGCAGCCAAGAGAGGGTTTTCAGTGGCACTGAAGCTTTCTTT. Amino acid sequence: CASSQERVFSGTEAFF.

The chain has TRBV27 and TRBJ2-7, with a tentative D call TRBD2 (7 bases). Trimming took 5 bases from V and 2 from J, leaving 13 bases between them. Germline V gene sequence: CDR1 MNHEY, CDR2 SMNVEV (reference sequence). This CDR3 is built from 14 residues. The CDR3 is CASSPGGETYEQYF. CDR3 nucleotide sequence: TGTGCCAGCAGTCCGGGGGGCGAAACCTACGAGCAGTACTTC.

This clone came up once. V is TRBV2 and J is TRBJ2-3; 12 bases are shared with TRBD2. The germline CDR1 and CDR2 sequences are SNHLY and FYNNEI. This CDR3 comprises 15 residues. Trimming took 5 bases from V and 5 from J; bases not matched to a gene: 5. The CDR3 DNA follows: TGTGCCAGCAGTCGACTAGCGGGGGATATAGATACGCAGTATTTT. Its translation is CASSRLAGDIDTQYF.